The 32 T cell receptor beta chains given below trace back to one sample, sequenced in a study of CD4 T cells in relation to SARS-CoV-2 and coronaviruses. CD4+ T cells from unexposed donors were obtained before the COVID-19 pandemic (2011-2018). Isolation of CD4+ T cells took place after around 11 days in culture. Libraries were prepared by immunoSEQ multiplex PCR; TCRdb keeps only in-frame clonotypes and omits some of them. The data hold 15,000 to 20,000 clones, with approximately 70% observed a single time. For these receptors, no antigen is known. The sequenced material came from CD4+ T cells from PBMCs, cultured in vitro. These TCRs come from a human donor in good health.

This clone was detected once. The V and J genes are TRBV2 and TRBJ1-3; TRBD1 matches 8 bases. Losses at the gene ends were 5 bases for V and 0 bases for J; bases not matched to a gene: 18. CDR1 is SNHLY and CDR2 is FYNNEI in the germline V gene. The CDR3 is made up of 20 amino acids. This CDR3 is CASSSPGQANWGISGNTIYF. DNA for the CDR3: TGTGCCAGCAGTTCACCGGGACAGGCGAATTGGGGAATCTCTGGAAACACCATATATTTT.

The CDR3 loop is CASSQDGTVGNTIYF. Here the CDR3 DNA reads TGCGCCAGCAGCCAAGATGGGACAGTTGGAAACACCATATATTTT. The chain carries TRBV4-3 and TRBJ1-3; 7 bases line up with TRBD1. The CDR3 loop spans 15 amino acids. CDR1 and CDR2 (germline): LGHNA, YSLEER. V trimming: 0 bases; J trimming: 3 bases; junction bases outside the gene matches: 2.

The chain carries TRBV6-5 and TRBJ2-1; 9 bases agree with TRBD2. Germline loops: CDR1 MNHEY, CDR2 SVGAGI. CDR3 length equals 15 residues. V lost 2 bases, J lost 9 bases, and 8 bases stayed unmatched. The CDR3 region has the DNA TGTGCCAGCAGTTACGGCCTAGCGGGGAACCGTGAGCAGTTCTTC. This encodes CASSYGLAGNREQFF.

V gene TRBV6-4 combines with J gene TRBJ2-3, with D possibly TRBD1 on 6 matching bases. CDR1 is MRHNA, CDR2 SNTAGT, per germline. Trimming shortened V by 2 bases and J by 2 bases, and 14 bases separated the two germline ends. This CDR3 has 16 amino acids. CDR3 bases: TGTGCCAGCAGTGACGGGCAGGGGCCTTACACAGATACGCAGTATTTT. It codes for CASSDGQGPYTDTQYF.

The rearrangement uses TRBV18 and TRBJ1-4, with a tentative D call TRBD1 (5 bases). Trimming pared 0 bases from V and 4 bases from J, leaving 6 bases between. CDR3 length: 14 amino acids. Germline CDR1 and CDR2: KGHSH and LQKENI. The CDR3 protein is CASSPPGGNEKLFF. In DNA, the CDR3 is TGTGCCAGCTCACCACCGGGGGGTAATGAAAAACTGTTTTTT.

This chain uses TRBV5-1 with TRBJ2-5, with a weak D call TRBD2 (5 bases). V gave up 4 bases and J gave up 4 bases, with 14 bases separating them. The length of the CDR3 is 14 residues. Germline CDR1 reads SGHRS; CDR2 reads YFSETQ. The chain's CDR3 is CASSQSRVGETQYF. CDR3 DNA: TGCGCCAGCAGCCAGTCGCGGGTGGGAGAGACCCAGTACTTC.

The V gene is TRBV11-2, the J gene TRBJ2-5, with D tentatively TRBD1 or TRBD2 (5 bases each). Germline loops: CDR1 SGHAT, CDR2 FQNNGV. The CDR3 extends over 15 amino acids. V was shortened by 3 bases and J by 2 bases, with 13 bases between the two germline ends. CDR3 in amino acids: CASSFGDVQQETQYF. CDR3 bases: TGTGCCAGCAGCTTCGGGGACGTACAACAAGAGACCCAGTACTTC.

This rearrangement joins TRBV10-3 to TRBJ2-7; TRBD1 agrees at 10 bases. The V segment lost 8 bases and the J segment 4 bases; nucleotides outside the gene matches: 5. The length of the CDR3 is 13 residues. The germline V gene has CDR1 ENHRY and CDR2 SYGVKD. The CDR3 bases are TGTGCCATCGGGACAGGGGCAGCATACGAGCAGTACTTC. Its translation is CAIGTGAAYEQYF.

The chain joins TRBV5-4 to TRBJ1-3, with 7 bases aligning to TRBD1. Losses at the gene ends were 3 bases for V and 0 bases for J; bases not matched to a gene: 6. The CDR3 is 16 amino acids. Germline V lookup: CDR1 SGHNT, CDR2 YYREEE (reference sequence). CDR3 DNA sequence: TGTGCCAGCAGCTCTGGAGGACAGGCCTCTGGAAACACCATATATTTT. Residues: CASSSGGQASGNTIYF.

This chain uses TRBV4-3 with TRBJ1-4; D remains unclear. The germline gives CDR1 LGHNA, CDR2 YSLEER. With 6 bases removed from V and 6 bases from J, the gap between germline ends came to 17 bases. CDR3 length: 15 residues. CDR3 coding DNA: TGCGCCAGCAGGGAGACAACCGATCGTTATGAAAAACTGTTTTTT. Translating gives CASRETTDRYEKLFF.

V is TRBV9 and J is TRBJ2-6; maybe TRBD1 (5 bases). The V end was cut by 3 bases, the J end by 0 bases, with 7 bases between. Germline V gene sequence: CDR1 SGDLS, CDR2 YYNGEE. The CDR3 covers 15 residues. CDR3 DNA sequence: TGTGCCAGCAGCGCCAGGGACTCTGGGGCCAACGTCCTGACTTTC. Protein: CASSARDSGANVLTF.

The chain has TRBV18 and TRBJ1-1; 9 bases fit TRBD1. Per the germline V gene, CDR1 is KGHSH and CDR2 is LQKENI. V was pared by 2 bases and J by 0 bases, with 1 base of the junction left unmatched. The CDR3 length is 15 residues. Here the CDR3 DNA reads TGTGCCAGCTCACCAACAGGGGGCATGAACACTGAAGCTTTCTTT. Amino acids: CASSPTGGMNTEAFF.

The chain uses TRBV5-1 and TRBJ1-1; the match to TRBD1 covers 10 bases. Germline CDR1 is SGHRS and CDR2 is YFSETQ. The CDR3 totals 14 residues. With V trimmed by 4 bases and J by 4 bases, 4 bases remained unmatched. CDR3 residues: CASSLDRGSTEAFF. The CDR3 DNA is TGCGCCAGCAGCCTGGACAGGGGGAGCACTGAAGCTTTCTTT.

The V gene is TRBV5-1, the J gene TRBJ2-7; D is perhaps TRBD2 (5 bases). Looked up from germline, CDR1 is SGHRS and CDR2 is YFSETQ. Trimming stripped 0 bases from V and 3 bases from J, with 7 bases between. The CDR3 sequence is 13 residues long. Here the CDR3 reads CASSLASGYEQYF. DNA for the CDR3: TGCGCCAGCAGCTTGGCCAGCGGCTACGAGCAGTACTTC.

V gene TRBV5-6 combines with J gene TRBJ1-4; D is uncertain. This CDR3 has 15 residues. Germline values: CDR1 SGHDT, CDR2 YYEEEE. V gave up 4 bases and J gave up 7 bases, with 17 bases separating them. Here the CDR3 reads CASSAWNLRREKLFF. DNA for the CDR3: TGTGCCAGCAGCGCGTGGAATTTGAGGCGTGAAAAACTGTTTTTT.

The rearrangement links TRBV3-1 (or the pseudogene TRBV3-2) to TRBJ1-2; possible D gene TRBD1, 5 bases. This CDR3 has 16 amino acids. The germline CDR1 and CDR2 sequences are LGHDT and YNNKEL (reference sequence). Trimming pared 3 bases from V and 8 bases from J, leaving 22 bases between. The CDR3 coding sequence is TGTGCCAGCAGCCAGCGTTACCTACAGGCCGCGAGGGGCTACACCTTC. Protein: CASSQRYLQAARGYTF.

The chain combines TRBV12-3 or TRBV12-4 with TRBJ1-2; 7 bases are a match to TRBD1. V lost 3 bases to trimming and J lost 8 bases; unmatched junction nucleotides: 6. CDR3 length: 13 residues. The DNA of the CDR3 is TGTGCCAGCAGTTTGGGACAGACCTACGGCTACACCTTC. This encodes CASSLGQTYGYTF.

The chain is built from TRBV7-8 and TRBJ1-1; D remains unclear. V shed 2 bases and J shed 4 bases, with 8 bases lying between them. The CDR3 totals 13 residues. Germline values: CDR1 SGHVS, CDR2 FQNEAQ. The CDR3, as DNA: TGTGCCAGCAGCTTAATGGGAGGCACTGAAGCTTTCTTT. It encodes CASSLMGGTEAFF.

The CDR3 bases are TGCGCCAGCAGTTTAGCCCAGGGGGCGGGAAACACCATATATTTT. Translated, it gives CASSLAQGAGNTIYF. This chain connects TRBV5-1 to TRBJ1-3; TRBD1 matches 8 bases. Germline lookup yields CDR1 SGHRS and CDR2 YFSETQ. Germline trimming cut 5 bases from V and 4 bases from J; bases unmatched to any gene: 8. The CDR3 consists of 15 residues.

This chain uses TRBV5-1 with TRBJ2-1; 7 bases fit TRBD2. This CDR3 region has 14 residues. From germline, CDR1 is SGHRS and CDR2 YFSETQ. The junction had 8 bases not matched to a gene; V was cut back by 4 bases and J by 7 bases. Here the CDR3 DNA reads TGCGCCAGCAGCCCGCGCGGGGAGGGAAATGAGCAGTTCTTC. This codes for CASSPRGEGNEQFF.

The V and J genes are TRBV3-1 (or the pseudogene TRBV3-2) and TRBJ2-7, with unresolved D. CDR1 is LGHDT, CDR2 YNNKEL, per germline (reference sequence). V was trimmed by 5 bases and J by 7 bases, leaving 9 bases between them. The CDR3 totals 11 residues. The CDR3 reads CASSYLDEQYF. In nucleotides, the CDR3 is TGTGCCAGCAGCTACCTGGATGAGCAGTACTTC.

The CDR3 region has the DNA TGTGCCAGCAGCCGCCTTGGGGGGCGAGTCGACAATTACCAAGAGACCCAGTACTTC. It specifies CASSRLGGRVDNYQETQYF. V usage is TRBV3-1 (or the pseudogene TRBV3-2) and J usage is TRBJ2-5; tentatively, D is TRBD1 or TRBD2 (6 bases each). The V gene lost 4 bases and the J gene lost 0 bases, with 24 bases spanning the gap. CDR1 is LGHDT and CDR2 is YNNKEL in the germline V gene (reference sequence). The CDR3 has 19 amino acids.

The CDR3 DNA reads TGTGCCAGCGCCCGCGGGAGGCCCAAAAACATTCAGTACTTC. It yields the protein CASARGRPKNIQYF. This chain uses TRBV6-5 with TRBJ2-4; 8 bases map to TRBD2. The CDR3 runs to 14 residues. Losses at the gene ends were 8 bases for V and 2 bases for J; bases not matched to a gene: 5. Germline values: CDR1 MNHEY, CDR2 SVGAGI.

This chain links TRBV3-1 (or the pseudogene TRBV3-2) with TRBJ1-5; D call uncertain. V lost 1 base to trimming and J lost 1 base, with 5 bases between them. The CDR3 has 14 amino acids. CDR1 LGHDT and CDR2 YNNKEL come from the germline V gene (reference sequence). This CDR3 is CASSQVVSNQPQHF. The DNA of the CDR3 is TGTGCCAGCAGCCAAGTGGTCAGCAATCAGCCCCAGCATTTT.

The rearrangement uses TRBV3-1 (or the pseudogene TRBV3-2) and TRBJ1-2; no reliable D call. V lost 0 bases and J 8 bases, leaving 7 bases between the germline ends. Germline V lookup: CDR1 LGHDT, CDR2 YNNKEL (reference sequence). This CDR3 is 12 amino acids long. DNA for the CDR3: TGTGCCAGCAGCCAAGATATGGGGGGCTACACCTTC. It is translated as CASSQDMGGYTF.

In its sample, this clone was seen once. For the CDR3, the DNA is TGTGCAAGTCGCTCGGGGGGACAGTCGTTTTCCGGGGAGCTGTTTTTT. It yields the protein CASRSGGQSFSGELFF. This chain connects TRBV12-2 to TRBJ2-2. TRBV12-2 is an annotated pseudogene. The CDR3 loop spans 16 amino acids.

This chain connects TRBV19 to TRBJ2-3, with D possibly TRBD1 on 7 matching bases. The V gene's germline CDR1 is LNHDA and CDR2 SQIVND (reference sequence). The CDR3 sequence is 15 residues long. The V gene lost 3 bases and the J gene lost 2 bases, with 12 bases spanning the gap. The CDR3 protein is CASSMEGAPTDTQYF. In nucleotides, the CDR3 is TGTGCCAGTAGTATGGAGGGGGCCCCCACAGATACGCAGTATTTT.

This clone was detected a few times. The chain employs TRBV6-2 or TRBV6-3 and TRBJ1-6; TRBD1 matches 9 bases. The CDR3 has 15 residues. J gave up 7 bases and V 4 bases, and 5 bases lay outside the gene matches. CDR1 is MNHEY, CDR2 SVGEGT, per germline. CDR3 sequence reads: CASSLVGQGNSPLHF. CDR3 in DNA: TGTGCCAGCAGTTTGGTGGGACAGGGAAATTCACCCCTCCACTTT.

The chain employs TRBV4-3 and TRBJ1-4; D remains unclear. This CDR3 comprises 18 residues. Germline V lookup: CDR1 LGHNA, CDR2 YSLEER. The V and J ends lost 0 bases and 4 bases respectively, with 18 bases between them. The CDR3 loop reads CASSQDLLAGRSNEKLFF. The DNA of the CDR3 is TGCGCCAGCAGCCAAGATCTATTAGCGGGCAGGAGTAATGAAAAACTGTTTTTT.

As regards this clone: The limits of the CDR3 on the DNA are not certain, so only TCRdb's listed CDR3 is given. This chain joins TRBV10-3 and TRBJ2-7. The CDR3 is 14 residues long, counting both termini. CDR1 ENHRY and CDR2 SYGVKD come from the germline V gene. The CDR3 region is CAISASGRGLEQYF.

The chain combines TRBV21-1 with TRBJ1-1; the table's D gene call, TRBD1, was not cross checked with the DNA. TRBV21-1 is listed as a pseudogene. The CDR3 is 17 residues long. The CDR3 spells CASSKGSEDRAPLGAFF. DNA of the CDR3: TGTGCCAGCAGCAAAGGCAGTGAAGACAGGGCCCCTCTGGGAGCTTTCTTT.

The V gene is TRBV5-1, the J gene TRBJ1-2, with TRBD1 matching over 7 bases. This CDR3 contains 14 residues. V trimming: 0 bases; J trimming: 8 bases; junction bases outside the gene matches: 7. Germline V gene lookup returns CDR1 SGHRS and CDR2 YFSETQ. The DNA for the CDR3 is TGCGCCAGCAGCTTGGGACAGGGAATTAGCGGCTACACCTTC. It yields the protein CASSLGQGISGYTF.